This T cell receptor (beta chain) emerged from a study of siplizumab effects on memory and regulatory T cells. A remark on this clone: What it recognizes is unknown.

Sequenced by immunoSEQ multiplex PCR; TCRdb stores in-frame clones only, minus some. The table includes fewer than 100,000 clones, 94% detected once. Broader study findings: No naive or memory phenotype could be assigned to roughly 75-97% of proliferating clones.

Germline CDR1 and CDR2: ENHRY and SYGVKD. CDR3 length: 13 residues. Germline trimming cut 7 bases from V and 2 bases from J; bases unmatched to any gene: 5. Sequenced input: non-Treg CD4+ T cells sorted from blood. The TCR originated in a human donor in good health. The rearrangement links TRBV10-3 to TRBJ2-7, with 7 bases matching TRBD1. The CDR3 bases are TGTGCCATCAAACGGGACAGTCCCTACGAGCAGTACTTC. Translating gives CAIKRDSPYEQYF.